The 22 T cell receptor beta chains presented below share a single source sample, sequenced in a study of radiotherapy plus CTLA-4 blockade in lung cancer. Only in-frame clones appear in the TCRdb table, and some are missing; sequencing was by immunoSEQ multiplex PCR. The sample holds tens of thousands of clones, 60% to 85% seen once. Sequences were derived from peripheral blood, sampled from a patient treated with radiotherapy plus ipilimumab. The receptors were sampled from a human donor with non-small cell lung cancer that progressed on radiotherapy plus ipilimumab.

The chain links TRBV5-4 to TRBJ2-7; D not certain. V lost 0 bases and J lost 7, with 14 bases in between. CDR1 and CDR2 (germline): SGHNT, YYREEE (reference sequence). This CDR3 comprises 14 residues. CDR3 residues: CASSLAKTSREQYF. The DNA of the CDR3 is TGTGCCAGCAGCTTGGCCAAGACATCGAGGGAGCAGTACTTC.

The chain is built from TRBV7-2 and TRBJ1-2; D is possibly TRBD1 (5 bases). The CDR3 runs to 13 residues. The germline V gene encodes CDR1 SGHTA and CDR2 FQGNSA. V was pared by 5 bases and J by 8 bases, with 15 bases between. The CDR3 loop reads CASSPRVGEGYTF. DNA of the CDR3: TGTGCCAGCAGCCCCAGGGTCGGGGAAGGCTACACCTTC. Drawing the rest from reference TRBV7-2 and TRBJ1-2, the complete variable domain is GAGVSQSPSNKVTEKGKDVELRCDPISGHTALYWYRQSLGQGLEFLIYFQGNSAPDKSGLPSDRFSAERTGGSVSTLTIQRTQQEDSAVYLCASSPRVGEGYTFGSGTRLTVV.

This clone qualifies as medium-sized. The chain recombines TRBV28 with TRBJ1-3, with no clear D. The V and J ends lost 2 bases and 0 bases respectively, with 8 bases between them. Germline lookup yields CDR1 MDHEN and CDR2 SYDVKM. The CDR3 covers 15 residues. The DNA of the CDR3 is TGTGCCAGCAGTTTAAACGCCGGCTCTGGAAACACCATATATTTT. Encoded protein: CASSLNAGSGNTIYF.

The chain has TRBV7-2 and TRBJ2-3, with 9 bases lining up with TRBD2. Per the germline V gene, CDR1 is SGHTA and CDR2 is FQGNSA. V shed 2 bases and J 7 bases; nucleotides not matched to a gene: 1. CDR3 length: 13 amino acids. CDR3 bases: TGTGCCAGCAGCTTACCTAGCGGGAATACGCAGTATTTT. This sequence encodes CASSLPSGNTQYF.

The V call is TRBV6-1, the J call TRBJ2-2; 9 nucleotides match TRBD1. Germline CDR1 and CDR2: MNHNS and SASEGT. CDR3 length: 14 amino acids. Trimming cost V 6 bases and J 4 bases; bases outside gene matches: 3. The CDR3 sequence: CASSWTGATGELFF. For the CDR3, the DNA is TGTGCCAGCAGCTGGACAGGGGCCACCGGGGAGCTGTTTTTT.

The chain joins TRBV14 to TRBJ1-1; D uncertain. Trimming left V 1 base short and J 6 bases short, with 3 bases between. Germline V gives CDR1 SGHDN, CDR2 FVKESK. This CDR3 is 11 amino acids long. Here the CDR3 reads CASSQGAEAFF. In DNA, the CDR3 is TGTGCCAGCAGCCAAGGGGCTGAAGCTTTCTTT.

The chain joins TRBV4-3 to TRBJ2-7, with TRBD1 matching 7 bases. This CDR3 has 17 amino acids. Germline CDR1 reads LGHNA; CDR2 reads YSLEER. V gave up 0 bases and J gave up 0 bases; unmatched junction bases: 8. CDR3 sequence: CASSQDGPGQSSYEQYF. DNA of the CDR3: TGCGCCAGCAGCCAAGATGGACCGGGACAGTCCTCCTACGAGCAGTACTTC.

The chain uses TRBV6-5 and TRBJ1-6; D unclear. CDR1 and CDR2 (germline): MNHEY, SVGAGI. The germline V and J ends were trimmed by 10 bases and 5 bases, with 12 bases remaining between them. There are 13 residues in the CDR3. CDR3 sequence reads: CATADRNNSPLHF. The CDR3 nucleotides read TGTGCCACCGCGGACCGGAATAATTCACCCCTCCACTTT.

The chain joins TRBV6-5 to TRBJ2-3; D call uncertain. V was cut by 0 bases and J by 2 bases, with 9 bases left in between. The CDR3 consists of 15 residues. Germline values: CDR1 MNHEY, CDR2 SVGAGI. This chain's CDR3 is CASSYSAHPTDTQYF. The CDR3 bases are TGTGCCAGCAGTTACTCAGCCCATCCCACAGATACGCAGTATTTT.

Here the CDR3 DNA reads TGTGCCAGCACCCCTATAAAAGGCCCGAACACTGAAGCTTTCTTT. Protein product: CASTPIKGPNTEAFF. The V call is TRBV11-2, the J call TRBJ1-1; D gene ambiguous. Germline values: CDR1 SGHAT, CDR2 FQNNGV. V was trimmed by 7 bases and J by 1 base, leaving 16 bases between them. There are 15 residues in the CDR3.

The V gene is TRBV4-3, the J gene TRBJ2-1, with 7 bases identical to TRBD1. The V segment lost 0 bases and the J segment 0 bases; nucleotides outside the gene matches: 2. The CDR3 consists of 16 residues. CDR1 is LGHNA, CDR2 YSLEER, per germline. CDR3 region: CASSQDRDSSYNEQFF. CDR3 coding DNA: TGCGCCAGCAGCCAAGACCGGGACAGCTCCTACAATGAGCAGTTCTTC.

The chain has TRBV5-1 and TRBJ1-1, with 8 bases aligning to TRBD1. CDR3 length: 16 residues. V trimming: 4 bases; J trimming: 5 bases; junction bases outside the gene matches: 13. Per germline, CDR1 SGHRS and CDR2 YFSETQ. As DNA, the CDR3 is TGCGCCAGCAGCCTGTGGTCTCAGGGGGCGGAAACTGAAGCTTTCTTT. Its protein is CASSLWSQGAETEAFF.

V is TRBV9 and J is TRBJ2-1; D is unresolved. Germline V gives CDR1 SGDLS, CDR2 YYNGEE. Trimming shortened V by 4 bases and J by 10 bases, and 15 bases separated the two germline ends. The CDR3 contains 13 residues. The CDR3 sequence: CASSPESLWEQFF. DNA of the CDR3: TGTGCCAGCAGCCCCGAGAGCCTCTGGGAGCAGTTCTTC.

The chain recombines TRBV28 with TRBJ2-5, with D unclear. Between the trimmed V and J ends, which lost 5 bases and 5 bases, there was a span of 9 bases. The length of the CDR3 is 12 residues. CDR1 and CDR2 from the germline V gene are MDHEN and SYDVKM. The chain's CDR3 is CASSLVWETQYF. The DNA for the CDR3 is TGTGCCAGCAGTCTCGTATGGGAGACCCAGTACTTC.

The CDR3 spells CASSLHQGRLQETQYF. DNA of the CDR3: TGTGCCAGCAGCCTGCACCAGGGGCGTCTCCAAGAGACCCAGTACTTC. The chain employs TRBV5-4 and TRBJ2-5, with a possible D match to TRBD1 (6 bases). The CDR3 has 16 amino acids. Germline V gives CDR1 SGHNT, CDR2 YYREEE (reference sequence). Trimming cost V 4 bases and J 1 base, with 17 bases left between them.

Here the CDR3 DNA reads TGTGCCAGCAGTTTATTCCACCCCACCGAGACAGGGATGAATGAGCAGTTCTTC. Protein sequence: CASSLFHPTETGMNEQFF. The J gene is TRBJ2-1, the V gene TRBV28, with 7 bases aligning to TRBD1. The junction had 16 bases not matched to a gene; V was cut back by 1 base and J by 7 bases. The CDR3 covers 18 residues. Germline values: CDR1 MDHEN, CDR2 SYDVKM.

V usage is TRBV4-2 and J usage is TRBJ2-1; D perhaps matches TRBD1 (6 bases). There are 17 residues in the CDR3. Looked up from germline, CDR1 is LGHNA and CDR2 is YNFKEQ. V gave up 2 bases and J gave up 2 bases, with 16 bases separating them. CDR3 loop: CASSQRLLQGPYNEQFF. CDR3 in DNA: TGTGCCAGCAGCCAACGACTTTTACAGGGTCCCTACAATGAGCAGTTCTTC.

The genes are TRBV7-2 and TRBJ1-1; a possible D gene is TRBD1 (5 bases). The CDR3 runs 14 residues. The germline V and J ends were trimmed by 5 bases and 1 base, with 11 bases remaining between them. Germline CDR1 reads SGHTA; CDR2 reads FQGNSA. The CDR3 reads CASSKQAGNTEAFF. The CDR3 nucleotides are TGTGCCAGCAGCAAACAGGCGGGGAACACTGAAGCTTTCTTT.

The chain has TRBV15 and TRBJ1-4; D not certain. Germline V lookup: CDR1 LNHNV, CDR2 YYDKDF (reference sequence). There are 14 residues in the CDR3. V gave up 1 base and J gave up 6 bases, with 9 bases separating them. CDR3 sequence reads: CATSRGSAYEKLFF. The CDR3 nucleotides are TGTGCCACCAGCAGAGGTAGCGCCTATGAAAAACTGTTTTTT. Filled out from reference TRBV15 and TRBJ1-4, the complete variable domain reads DAMVIQNPRYQVTQFGKPVTLSCSQTLNHNVMYWYQQKSSQAPKLLFHYYDKDFNNEADTPDNFQSRRPNTSFCFLDIRSPGLGDTAMYLCATSRGSAYEKLFFGSGTQLSVL.

This chain uses TRBV2 with TRBJ2-7; a possible D gene is TRBD1 (6 bases). V was clipped by 3 bases and J by 2 bases, with 8 bases between them. CDR1 SNHLY and CDR2 FYNNEI come from the germline V gene. This CDR3 has 13 residues. CDR3: CASSDNRAYEQYF. CDR3 nucleotides: TGTGCCAGCAGTGATAACAGGGCCTACGAGCAGTACTTC.

The chain links TRBV5-6 to TRBJ2-7; possible D gene TRBD2, 5 bases. CDR1 is SGHDT and CDR2 is YYEEEE in the germline V gene. This CDR3 is built from 14 residues. Trimming shortened V by 4 bases and J by 7 bases, and 18 bases separated the two germline ends. The CDR3 sequence is CASSAAGGPSEQYF. CDR3 in DNA: TGTGCCAGCAGCGCCGCGGGTGGGCCCTCTGAGCAGTACTTC.

The V call is TRBV4-1, the J call TRBJ2-5, with a possible D match to TRBD2 (5 bases). V lost 2 bases to trimming and J lost 5 bases, with 15 bases between them. The CDR3 totals 15 residues. Germline V lookup: CDR1 MGHRA, CDR2 YSYEKL. CDR3 in amino acids: CASSQPPGMGETQYF. The DNA of the CDR3 is TGCGCCAGCAGCCAACCCCCGGGGATGGGGGAGACCCAGTACTTC.